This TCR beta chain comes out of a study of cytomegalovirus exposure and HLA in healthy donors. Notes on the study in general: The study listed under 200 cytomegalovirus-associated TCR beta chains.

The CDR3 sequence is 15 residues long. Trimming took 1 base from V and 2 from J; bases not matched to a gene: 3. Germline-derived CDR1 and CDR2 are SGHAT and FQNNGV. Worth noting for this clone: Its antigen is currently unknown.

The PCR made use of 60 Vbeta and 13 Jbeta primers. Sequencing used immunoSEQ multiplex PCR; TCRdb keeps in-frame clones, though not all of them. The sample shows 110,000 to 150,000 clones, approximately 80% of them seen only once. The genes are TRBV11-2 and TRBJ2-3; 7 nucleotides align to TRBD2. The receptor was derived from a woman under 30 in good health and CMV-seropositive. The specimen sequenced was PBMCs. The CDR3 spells CASSLVRGDTDTQYF. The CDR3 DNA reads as TGTGCCAGCAGCTTAGTCCGGGGGGACACAGATACGCAGTATTTT.